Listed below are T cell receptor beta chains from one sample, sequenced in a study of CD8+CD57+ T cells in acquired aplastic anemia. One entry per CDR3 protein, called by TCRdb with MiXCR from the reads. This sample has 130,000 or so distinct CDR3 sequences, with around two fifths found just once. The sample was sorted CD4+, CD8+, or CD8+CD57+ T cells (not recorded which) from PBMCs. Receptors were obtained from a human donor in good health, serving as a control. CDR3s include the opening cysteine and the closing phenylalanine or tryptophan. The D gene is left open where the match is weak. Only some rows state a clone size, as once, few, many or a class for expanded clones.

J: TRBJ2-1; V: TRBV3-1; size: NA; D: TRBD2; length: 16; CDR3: CAGSPLAGGVTNEQFF; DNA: TGTGCCGGCAGCCCACTAGCGGGGGGGGTAACCAATGAGCAGTTCTTC
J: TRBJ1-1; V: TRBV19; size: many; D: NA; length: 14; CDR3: CASSIVGGTTEAFF; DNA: TGTGCCAGTAGTATAGTTGGGGGGACCACTGAAGCTTTCTTT
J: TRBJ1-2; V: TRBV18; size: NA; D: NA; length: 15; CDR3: CASSPEQTGYYGYTF; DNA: TGTGCCAGCTCACCGGAACAAACAGGGTACTATGGCTACACCTTC
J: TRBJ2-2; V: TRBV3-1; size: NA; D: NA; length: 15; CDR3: CASSQEGLNTGELFF; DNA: TGTGCCAGCAGCCAAGAAGGTCTGAACACCGGGGAGCTGTTTTTT
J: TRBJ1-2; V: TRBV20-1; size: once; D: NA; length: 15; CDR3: CSTAPMGGAGYGCTF; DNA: NA
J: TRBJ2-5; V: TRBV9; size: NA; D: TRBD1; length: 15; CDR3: CASSTRTGLQETQYF; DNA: TGTGCCAGCAGCACCCGGACAGGTCTACAAGAGACCCAGTACTTC
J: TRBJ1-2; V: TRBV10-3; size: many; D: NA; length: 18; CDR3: CAISESNSRPLLYYGYTF; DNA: TGTGCCATCAGTGAGTCGAACAGTAGACCGTTACTCTACTATGGCTACACCTTC
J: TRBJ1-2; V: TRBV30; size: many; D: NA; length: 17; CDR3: CAWSPQILIPSIYGYTF; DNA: TGTGCCTGGAGTCCACAGATCCTGATCCCCTCTATATATGGCTACACCTTC
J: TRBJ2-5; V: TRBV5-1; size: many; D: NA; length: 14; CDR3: CASSLESVQETQYF; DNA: TGCGCCAGCAGCTTGGAGTCAGTACAAGAGACCCAGTACTTC
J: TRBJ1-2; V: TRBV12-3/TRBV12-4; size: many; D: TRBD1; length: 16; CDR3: CASSLMGGQRSTTYTF; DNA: TGTGCCAGCAGTTTGATGGGGGGACAGAGAAGTACTACCTACACCTTC
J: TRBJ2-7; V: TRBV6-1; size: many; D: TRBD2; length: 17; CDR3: CASRGRGGSGGTYEQYF; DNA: TGTGCCAGCAGGGGCCGAGGGGGGAGCGGGGGCACCTACGAGCAGTACTTC
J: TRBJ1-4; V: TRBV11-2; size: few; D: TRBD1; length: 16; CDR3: CASSRGQGAANEKLFF; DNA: TGTGCCAGCAGCCGCGGACAGGGGGCTGCTAATGAAAAACTGTTTTTT
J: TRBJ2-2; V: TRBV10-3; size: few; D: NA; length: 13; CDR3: CAISERRGEELFF; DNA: TGTGCCATCAGTGAGCGTCGGGGTGAGGAGCTGTTTTTT
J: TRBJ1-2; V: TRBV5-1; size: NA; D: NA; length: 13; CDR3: CASSLGVYYGYTF; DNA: TGCGCCAGCAGCCTCGGGGTATACTATGGCTACACCTTC
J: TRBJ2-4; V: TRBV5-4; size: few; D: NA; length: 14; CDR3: CASSQEGAKNIQYF; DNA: TGTGCCAGCAGCCAGGAGGGCGCCAAAAACATTCAGTACTTC
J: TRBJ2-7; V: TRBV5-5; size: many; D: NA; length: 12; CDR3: CASSTDVYEQYF; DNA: TGTGCCAGCAGCACGGACGTCTACGAGCAGTACTTC
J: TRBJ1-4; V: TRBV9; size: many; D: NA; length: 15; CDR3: CASSLQGGGGAELFF; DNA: TGTGCCAGCAGCCTCCAAGGGGGGGGAGGAGCGGAACTGTTTTTT
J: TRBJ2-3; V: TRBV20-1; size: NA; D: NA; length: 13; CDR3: CSVSQGREDTQYF; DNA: TGCAGTGTTAGCCAGGGAAGAGAAGATACGCAGTATTTT
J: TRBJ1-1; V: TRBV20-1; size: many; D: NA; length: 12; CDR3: CSARADRLGAFF; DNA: TGCAGTGCTAGAGCCGACAGATTAGGAGCTTTCTTT
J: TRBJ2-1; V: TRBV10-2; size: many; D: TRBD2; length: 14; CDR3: CASSSGSWANEQFF; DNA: TGCGCCAGCAGTAGCGGGAGTTGGGCCAATGAGCAGTTCTTC
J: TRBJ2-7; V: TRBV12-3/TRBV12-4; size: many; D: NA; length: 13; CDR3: CASSLSAGLEQYF; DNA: TGTGCCAGCAGTTTATCCGCCGGTCTCGAGCAGTACTTC
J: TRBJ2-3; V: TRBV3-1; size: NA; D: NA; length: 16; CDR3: CASSQGIGLSTDTQYF; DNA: TGTGCCAGCAGCCAAGGGATAGGCCTAAGCACAGATACGCAGTATTTT
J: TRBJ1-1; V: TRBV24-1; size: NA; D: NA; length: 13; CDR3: CATSDPGHTEAFF; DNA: TGTGCCACCAGTGATCCGGGACACACTGAAGCTTTCTTT
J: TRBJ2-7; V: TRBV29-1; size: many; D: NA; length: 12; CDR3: CSVYRNSGEQYF; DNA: TGCAGCGTTTACAGGAATTCGGGTGAGCAGTACTTC
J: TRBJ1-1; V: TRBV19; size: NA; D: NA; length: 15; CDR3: CASSTELGRNTEAFF; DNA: TGTGCCAGTAGTACTGAACTCGGACGGAACACTGAAGCTTTCTTT
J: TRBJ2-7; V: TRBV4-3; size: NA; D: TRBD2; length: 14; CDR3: CASSQEGHLAGEYF; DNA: TGCGCCAGCAGCCAAGAAGGGCACCTGGCGGGGGAGTACTTC
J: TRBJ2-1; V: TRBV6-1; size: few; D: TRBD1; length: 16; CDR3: CASTPSGTGAYNEQFF; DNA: TGTGCCAGCACACCGTCCGGGACAGGGGCCTACAATGAGCAGTTCTTC
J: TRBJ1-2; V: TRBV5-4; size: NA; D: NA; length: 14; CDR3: CASTTREGSYGYTF; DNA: TGTGCCAGCACCACGAGGGAGGGGAGCTATGGCTACACCTTC
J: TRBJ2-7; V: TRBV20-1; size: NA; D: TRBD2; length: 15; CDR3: CSARDIQRGTYEQYF; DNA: TGCAGTGCTAGAGATATCCAGCGGGGGACCTACGAGCAGTACTTC
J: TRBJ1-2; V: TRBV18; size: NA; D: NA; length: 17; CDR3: CASSPEGGAQGSRRYTF; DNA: TGTGCCAGCTCACCCGAAGGGGGGGCACAGGGTTCACGGCGGTACACCTTC
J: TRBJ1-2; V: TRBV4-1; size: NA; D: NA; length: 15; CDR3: CASSQDWPDVYGYTF; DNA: TGCGCCAGCAGCCAAGATTGGCCGGATGTCTATGGCTACACCTTC
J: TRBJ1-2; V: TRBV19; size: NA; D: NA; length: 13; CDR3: CASSKLVSYGYTF; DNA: TGTGCCAGTAGCAAGCTTGTTAGTTATGGCTACACCTTC
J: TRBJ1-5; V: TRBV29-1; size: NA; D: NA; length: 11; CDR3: CSVGDGGSQHF; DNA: TGCAGCGTGGGGGACGGGGGGTCCCAGCATTTT
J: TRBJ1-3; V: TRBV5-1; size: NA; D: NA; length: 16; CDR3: CASSHNRVTSGNTIYF; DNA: TGCGCCAGCAGCCACAACAGGGTTACCTCTGGAAACACCATATATTTT
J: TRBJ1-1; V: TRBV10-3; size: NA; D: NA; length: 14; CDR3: CAISSNLGWTEAFF; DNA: TGTGCCATCAGTAGCAACCTCGGATGGACTGAAGCTTTCTTT
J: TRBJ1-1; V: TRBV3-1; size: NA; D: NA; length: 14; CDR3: CASSQEGGGTEAFF; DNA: TGTGCCAGCAGCCAAGAAGGGGGTGGGACTGAAGCTTTCTTT
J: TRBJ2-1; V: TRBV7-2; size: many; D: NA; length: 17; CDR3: CASVSQAGSASYNEQFF; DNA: TGTGCCAGCGTCTCCCAGGCAGGCTCCGCCTCCTACAATGAGCAGTTCTTC
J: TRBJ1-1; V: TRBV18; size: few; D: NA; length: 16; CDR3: CASSPPIAGAGTEAFF; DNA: TGTGCCAGCTCACCACCGATCGCAGGGGCAGGGACTGAAGCTTTCTTT
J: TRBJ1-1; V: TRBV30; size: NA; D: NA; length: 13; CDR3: CAWSSGGARGAFF; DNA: TGTGCCTGGAGTAGTGGTGGCGCCCGAGGGGCTTTCTTT
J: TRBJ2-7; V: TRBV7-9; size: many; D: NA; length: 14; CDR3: CASSFYRESYEQYF; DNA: TGTGCCAGCAGCTTTTACAGGGAATCCTACGAGCAGTACTTC
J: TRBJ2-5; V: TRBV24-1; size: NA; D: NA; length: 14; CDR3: CATSDFGDPGTQYF; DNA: TGTGCCACCAGTGATTTCGGCGACCCCGGAACCCAGTACTTC
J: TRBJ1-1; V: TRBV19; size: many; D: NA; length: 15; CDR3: CASSIVPTGDVEAFF; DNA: TGTGCCAGTAGTATAGTACCCACGGGGGATGTTGAAGCTTTCTTT
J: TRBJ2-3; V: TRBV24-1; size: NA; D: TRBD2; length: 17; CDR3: CATSDYFGGGAPDTQYF; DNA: TGTGCCACCAGTGATTATTTCGGCGGGGGGGCCCCAGATACGCAGTATTTT
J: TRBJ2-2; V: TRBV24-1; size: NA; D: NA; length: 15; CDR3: CATSDHRLATGELFF; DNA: TGTGCCACCAGTGATCACCGACTGGCCACCGGGGAGCTGTTTTTT
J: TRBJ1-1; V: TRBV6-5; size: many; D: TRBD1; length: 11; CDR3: CASRQGAEAFF; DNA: TGTGCCAGCAGACAGGGGGCTGAAGCTTTCTTT
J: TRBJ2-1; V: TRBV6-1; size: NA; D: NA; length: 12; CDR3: CASTGVYNEQFF; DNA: TGTGCCAGCACGGGGGTCTACAATGAGCAGTTCTTC
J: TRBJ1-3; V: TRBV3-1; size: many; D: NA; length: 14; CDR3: CASSQDSLGNTIYF; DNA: TGTGCCAGCAGCCAAGACAGCCTGGGAAACACCATATATTTT
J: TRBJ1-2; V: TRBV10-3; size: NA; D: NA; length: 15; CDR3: CAISVRGGGDYGYTF; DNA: TGTGCCATCAGTGTTAGGGGCGGTGGGGACTATGGCTACACCTTC
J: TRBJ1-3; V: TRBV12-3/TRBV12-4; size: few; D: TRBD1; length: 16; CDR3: CASSWGQLNSGNTIYF; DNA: TGTGCCAGCAGTTGGGGACAGTTAAACTCTGGAAACACCATATATTTT
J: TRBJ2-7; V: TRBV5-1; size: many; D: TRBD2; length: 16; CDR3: CASSLARTSGPYEQYF; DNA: TGCGCCAGCAGCTTGGCCCGGACTAGCGGGCCCTACGAGCAGTACTTC
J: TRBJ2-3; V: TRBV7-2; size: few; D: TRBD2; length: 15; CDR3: CASSSLAGGPSTQYF; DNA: TGTGCCAGCAGCTCACTAGCGGGGGGGCCCTCTACGCAGTATTTT
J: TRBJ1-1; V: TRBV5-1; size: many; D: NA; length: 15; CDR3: CASSLGQTQNTEAFF; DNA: TGCGCCAGCAGCTTGGGACAGACGCAGAACACTGAAGCTTTCTTT
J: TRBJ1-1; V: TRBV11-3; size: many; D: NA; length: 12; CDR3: CASSLRVTEAFF; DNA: TGTGCCAGCAGCTTGAGAGTTACTGAAGCTTTCTTT
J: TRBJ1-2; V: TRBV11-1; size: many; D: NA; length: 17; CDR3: CASSETNSGGPLGGYTF; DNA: TGTGCCAGCAGCGAAACCAATTCCGGGGGGCCCCTTGGTGGCTACACCTTC
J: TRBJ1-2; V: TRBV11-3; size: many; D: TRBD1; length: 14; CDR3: CASSDQQGLLGYTF; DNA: TGTGCCAGCAGCGACCAACAGGGGTTGTTGGGCTACACCTTC
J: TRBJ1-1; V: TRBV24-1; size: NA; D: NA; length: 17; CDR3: CATSDTGLAGVNTEAFF; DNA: TGTGCCACCAGTGACACTGGACTAGCGGGGGTGAACACTGAAGCTTTCTTT